Listed here is a single T cell receptor (beta chain). The antigen is unknown. Using immunoSEQ multiplex PCR, the repertoire was profiled, and TCRdb retains in-frame clones only, with some absent. The profile shows under 40,000 clones, 81% of them singletons. The V gene's germline CDR1 is KGHSH and CDR2 LQKENI. The CDR3 extends over 15 amino acids. V lost 5 bases and J 5 bases, leaving 19 bases between the germline ends. The entry originates in a study of OX40 agonist ivuxolimab in advanced cancers. Study-level information: Ivuxolimab, which patients received intravenously every 2 weeks, was dosed at 0.01 to 10 mg/kg. Recorded diagnoses for dose-escalation patients were hepatocellular carcinoma, melanoma, renal cell or head and neck cancer. Past anti-PD-1, anti-PD-L1 or anti-CTLA-4 therapy was accepted, and 30% to 45% had received some. Points from the study as a whole: Expanded peripheral T-cell antigen specificity went undetermined.

The TCR was taken from an adult with an advanced solid tumor such as melanoma, head and neck, liver or kidney cancer. The input for sequencing was CD4+ or CD8+ T cells sorted from blood, taken in a trial of the OX40 agonist ivuxolimab. The J gene is TRBJ2-7, the V gene TRBV18; no clear D gene. CDR3 sequence reads: CASSNYGISADEQYF. Written as DNA, the CDR3 is TGTGCCAGCTCAAATTATGGTATTTCGGCCGACGAGCAGTACTTC.